The rows below give T cell receptor beta chains drawn from one sample of a study of regulatory T cells in long-lasting Graves disease. Each CDR3 protein gets one entry after TCRdb re-called the multiplex PCR reads with MiXCR. The sample holds 500,000 or so distinct CDR3 sequences, about 16% seen once. A further study also used this sample, focusing on T cells in Graves' hyperthyroidism and ophthalmopathy.

Specimen: peripheral blood mononuclear cells (PBMCs), collected at new diagnosis, from a patient treated with antithyroid drugs. Every receptor here comes from a woman aged 35-60 years with Graves disease. The CDR3 runs from the conserved cysteine through the conserved F or W.

v_call	j_call	cdr3_aa
TRBV11-2	TRBJ2-7	CASSPSGQPYEQYF
TRBV13	TRBJ2-1	CASSLEGTGLNEQFF
TRBV6-1	TRBJ1-2	CASSPAYGYTF
TRBV12-3/TRBV12-4	TRBJ1-1	CASSPRGGYTEAFF
TRBV29-1	TRBJ2-3	CSGSKGGDTQYF
TRBV24-1	TRBJ1-2	CATSNGEGPLGGYTF
TRBV6-2/TRBV6-3	TRBJ1-5	CASSYPDRDGGNQPQHF
TRBV12-3/TRBV12-4	TRBJ1-1	CASSRQWNTEAFF
TRBV5-4	TRBJ1-1	CASSLKLVNTEAFF
TRBV12-3/TRBV12-4	TRBJ1-5	CASTTTGRNQPQHF
TRBV12-3/TRBV12-4	TRBJ2-7	CASSRSGRAYEQYF
TRBV5-1	TRBJ2-7	CASGQDLYEQYF
TRBV7-3	TRBJ2-1	CASSPPRTKRDYNEQFF
TRBV19	TRBJ1-6	CASSQVVSYNSPLHF
TRBV2	TRBJ2-7	CASSEPGTGASYEQYF
TRBV6-1	TRBJ2-7	CASRPPGTGGYEQYF
TRBV29-1	TRBJ2-1	CSAGQGSLNEQFF
TRBV30	TRBJ2-1	CAWSDGSYNEQFF
TRBV12-3/TRBV12-4	TRBJ1-1	CASSLPELNTEAFF
TRBV12-3/TRBV12-4	TRBJ1-1	CASRGTGTGTEAFF
TRBV2	TRBJ1-1	CASRESQGRTEAFF
TRBV6-1	TRBJ1-1	CASSGAPPTVNTEAFF
TRBV7-6	TRBJ2-7	CASSRTGGGTFREQYF
TRBV19	TRBJ1-5	CASSAMLGVGQPQHF
TRBV3-1	TRBJ1-4	CASSRQGGGLGGGEKLFF
TRBV6-1	TRBJ1-6	CASSEASRIYNSPLHF
TRBV3-1	TRBJ2-1	CASSLRLQDEQFF
TRBV2	TRBJ2-5	CASGGQGQETQYF
TRBV2	TRBJ2-5	CASSEALDTETQYF
TRBV6-1	TRBJ1-2	CASKSPRQGLYGYTF
TRBV11-2	TRBJ1-1	CASSLDRREEAFF
TRBV7-9	TRBJ2-2	CASAGATNTGELFF
TRBV20-1	TRBJ1-1	CSARGGRGGTEAFF
TRBV12-3/TRBV12-4	TRBJ2-5	CASSLGGGEETQYF
TRBV7-9	TRBJ1-2	CASSLGGTGLGYTF
TRBV20-1	TRBJ2-3	CSALTSTDTQYF
TRBV2	TRBJ1-5	CASRTRDINSNQPQHF
TRBV12-3/TRBV12-4	TRBJ1-1	CASSLGRVFTEAFF
TRBV5-1	TRBJ2-5	CASSRGQGGTQYF
TRBV2	TRBJ1-2	CASGETGFGYTF
TRBV12-3/TRBV12-4	TRBJ2-5	CASSQTAGETQYF
TRBV28	TRBJ2-7	CASSPDSTRDEQYF
TRBV29-1	TRBJ2-3	CSVMPAGRTDTQYF
TRBV15	TRBJ1-2	CATSRDSDGYTF
TRBV12-3/TRBV12-4	TRBJ2-5	CASSWGLYETQYF
TRBV9	TRBJ2-5	CASSPPTIQETQYF
TRBV12-3/TRBV12-4	TRBJ2-1	CASSSPGLAEINEQFF
TRBV7-9	TRBJ1-2	CASSSEGGAWWTYTF
TRBV18	TRBJ2-1	CASSPQQTNEQFF
TRBV9	TRBJ2-1	CASSVRLARDEQFF
TRBV6-1	TRBJ1-1	CASRRGTERHTEAFF
TRBV18	TRBJ1-2	CASSASVNYGYTF
TRBV5-1	TRBJ2-1	CASSLGLLAGGAYNEQFF
TRBV6-1	TRBJ2-7	CAASRRDRAYEQYF
TRBV13	TRBJ1-2	CASSSEANYGYTF